The 19 T cell receptor beta chains in this list originate from one sample, sequenced in a study of T cell repertoires in ileal Crohn's disease. Sequencing was performed with immunoSEQ multiplex PCR; in TCRdb, only in-frame clones are kept and a portion is missing. The repertoire holds 13,000 or so clones, with 87% as singletons. Sample: ileal tissue. These receptors came from an adult with Crohn's disease.

The V call is TRBV27, the J call TRBJ1-2, with TRBD1 identical over 8 bases. Unmatched junction bases numbered 8, after V lost 4 bases and J lost 10 bases. The CDR3 has 13 residues. Germline CDR1 is MNHEY and CDR2 is SMNVEV (reference sequence). In DNA, the CDR3 is TGTGCCAGCAGTTATGACAGGGGCAAGGTCTACACCTTC. Encoded protein: CASSYDRGKVYTF.

This clone occurred once. J is TRBJ1-2 and V is TRBV27; D is perhaps TRBD1 (6 bases). Germline V gives CDR1 MNHEY, CDR2 SMNVEV (reference sequence). V dropped 5 bases and J dropped 3 bases, with 19 bases sitting between them. CDR3 length equals 16 residues. The CDR3 sequence: CASSKGTGRGYYGYTF. CDR3 coding DNA: TGTGCCAGCAGTAAGGGCACGGGAAGGGGGTACTATGGCTACACCTTC.

V gene TRBV5-1 combines with J gene TRBJ2-5; perhaps TRBD2 as D (5 bases). CDR3 length equals 13 residues. With 5 bases removed from V and 11 bases from J, the gap between germline ends came to 19 bases. CDR1 and CDR2 (germline): SGHRS, YFSETQ. CDR3 DNA sequence: TGCGCCAGCAGTAGAGGCGGCGAGTGGGAGCAGTACTTC. Its translation is CASSRGGEWEQYF.

The V call is TRBV7-9, the J call TRBJ2-7, with TRBD1 matching 10 bases. The CDR3 loop spans 14 amino acids. Germline V CDR1 and CDR2: SEHNR, FQNEAQ (reference sequence). V shed 4 bases and J 5 bases; nucleotides not matched to a gene: 5. For the CDR3, the DNA is TGTGCCAGCAGCTCCGACAGGGGGCGAGACGAGCAGTACTTC. Translating gives CASSSDRGRDEQYF.

The chain recombines TRBV30 with TRBJ2-7; D is undetermined. Germline values: CDR1 GTSNPN, CDR2 SVGIG (reference sequence). Trimming cost V 2 bases and J 3 bases, with 5 bases left between them. This CDR3 has 11 amino acids. Written as DNA, the CDR3 is TGTGCCTGGAGTCCCAACTACGAGCAGTACTTC. Amino acids: CAWSPNYEQYF.

The chain links TRBV5-6 to TRBJ2-5, with 8 nucleotides matching TRBD2. With 4 bases clipped from V and 7 bases from J, the junction kept 15 bases outside the gene matches. This CDR3 has 16 amino acids. CDR1 is SGHDT and CDR2 is YYEEEE in the germline V gene. This chain's CDR3 is CASSPQAGGREGTQYF. CDR3 coding DNA: TGTGCCAGCAGCCCCCAGGCGGGAGGCCGGGAGGGGACCCAGTACTTC.

Notes on this clone: This same CDR3 is encoded by further DNA sequences in the sample. The rearrangement joins TRBV7-9 to TRBJ1-1; 7 nucleotides match TRBD1. J lost 1 base, V lost 5 bases, and 4 bases had no gene match. Germline CDR1 SEHNR, CDR2 FQNEAQ (reference sequence). The CDR3 has 14 residues. The CDR3: CASSLGQTNTEAFF. CDR3 coding DNA: TGTGCCAGCAGCCTGGGACAGACGAACACTGAAGCTTTCTTT.

The chain links TRBV18 to TRBJ2-7; 10 bases line up with TRBD1. V shed 3 bases and J 9 bases; nucleotides not matched to a gene: 5. In germline, CDR1 is KGHSH, CDR2 LQKENI. The CDR3 contains 13 residues. The CDR3 protein is CASSPGQGSWQYF. The CDR3 DNA reads as TGTGCCAGCTCACCGGGACAGGGGAGCTGGCAGTACTTC.

This chain links TRBV2 with TRBJ2-7; 14 bases agree with TRBD2. V trimming: 5 bases; J trimming: 3 bases; junction bases outside the gene matches: 9. Looked up from germline, CDR1 is SNHLY and CDR2 is FYNNEI. CDR3 size: 17 residues. The CDR3 spells CASSISTSGGVDYEQYF. The CDR3 region has the DNA TGTGCCAGCAGTATCTCGACTAGCGGGGGGGTGGACTACGAGCAGTACTTC.

The chain uses TRBV29-1 and TRBJ2-1, with 8 bases identical to TRBD1. This CDR3 is 13 amino acids long. V shed 8 bases, J shed 5 bases, and the junction held 8 bases outside the gene matches. Germline V gene sequence: CDR1 SQVTM, CDR2 ANQGSEA. As DNA, the CDR3 is TGCAGCTCAACCGGGACAGGAGACAATGAGCAGTTCTTC. It yields the protein CSSTGTGDNEQFF.

The chain joins TRBV10-3 to TRBJ1-2; TRBD1 agrees at 11 bases. With V trimmed by 7 bases and J by 4 bases, 5 bases remained unmatched. The CDR3 has 14 amino acids. Germline assignment: CDR1 ENHRY and CDR2 SYGVKD. CDR3 DNA sequence: TGTGCCATCACCGGACAGGGGGCGAGCTATGGCTACACCTTC. Its protein is CAITGQGASYGYTF.

V gene TRBV7-9 combines with J gene TRBJ2-2; D perhaps matches TRBD1 (7 bases). Germline lookup yields CDR1 SEHNR and CDR2 FQNEAQ (reference sequence). The CDR3 runs to 16 residues. Trimming pared 5 bases from V and 3 bases from J, leaving 16 bases between. Here the CDR3 DNA reads TGTGCCAGCAGCCCTCTGGGCAGGGGGGACACCGGGGAGCTGTTTTTT. This sequence encodes CASSPLGRGDTGELFF.

V is TRBV9 and J is TRBJ1-1, with D possibly matching TRBD1 (6 bases). The germline CDR1 and CDR2 sequences are SGDLS and YYNGEE. The CDR3 covers 15 residues. Trimming stripped 4 bases from V and 1 base from J, with 14 bases between. Here the CDR3 reads CASSSSVGGNTEAFF. The DNA for the CDR3 is TGTGCCAGCAGCTCCTCGGTAGGGGGGAACACTGAAGCTTTCTTT.

This chain uses TRBV15 with TRBJ2-5, with a weak D call TRBD2 (6 bases). Trimming shortened V by 0 bases and J by 5 bases, and 19 bases separated the two germline ends. The CDR3 contains 17 residues. Germline V gene sequence: CDR1 LNHNV, CDR2 YYDKDF (reference sequence). CDR3 coding DNA: TGTGCCACCAGCAGAGATCGGTTTCTACGCGCGGGGGAGACCCAGTACTTC. Its translation is CATSRDRFLRAGETQYF.

The chain combines TRBV7-7 with TRBJ2-5; no clear D gene. Between the trimmed V and J ends, which lost 4 bases and 1 base, there was a span of 7 bases. CDR3 size: 13 residues. The germline V gene has CDR1 SSHAT and CDR2 FNYEAQ (reference sequence). The CDR3 DNA is TGTGCCAGCAGCTCAACTTCCCAAGAGACCCAGTACTTC. This sequence encodes CASSSTSQETQYF.

V usage is TRBV5-5 and J usage is TRBJ1-3; 11 positions agree with TRBD1. CDR1 and CDR2 (germline): SGHKS, YYEKEE (reference sequence). The CDR3 covers 15 residues. V gave up 2 bases and J gave up 7 bases; unmatched junction bases: 5. For the CDR3, the DNA is TGTGCCAGCAGCTTTGGCGGACAGGGGGCGAACACCATATATTTT. Protein: CASSFGGQGANTIYF.

The J gene is TRBJ2-2, the V gene TRBV23-1; no firm D call. TRBV23-1 is designated an ORF whose function remains uncertain. This CDR3 spans 13 amino acids. V was pared by 2 bases and J by 3 bases, with 4 bases between. In nucleotides, the CDR3 is TGCGCCAGCAGTCAAGGCTACACCGGGGAGCTGTTTTTT. Translation: CASSQGYTGELFF.

The chain links TRBV7-3 to TRBJ2-2; 7 bases fit TRBD1. CDR3 length: 13 amino acids. V lost 1 base to trimming and J lost 7 bases; unmatched junction nucleotides: 0. Looked up from germline, CDR1 is SGHTA and CDR2 is FQGTGA. The CDR3: CASSLNRGGELFF. The DNA of the CDR3 is TGTGCCAGCAGCTTAAACAGGGGCGGGGAGCTGTTTTTT. The full variable domain, completed using reference TRBV7-3 and TRBJ2-2, is GAGVSQTPSNKVTEKGKYVELRCDPISGHTALYWYRQSLGQGPEFLIYFQGTGAADDSGLPNDRFFAVRPEGSVSTLKIQRTERGDSAVYLCASSLNRGGELFFGEGSRLTVL.

In nucleotides, the CDR3 is TGTGCCAGCAGCTCGGACAGGAACACTGAAGCTTTCTTT. The encoded protein is CASSSDRNTEAFF. The chain employs TRBV7-3 and TRBJ1-1, with D possibly TRBD1 on 6 matching bases. With 4 bases removed from V and 1 base from J, the gap between germline ends came to 7 bases. The germline gives CDR1 SGHTA, CDR2 FQGTGA. The CDR3 totals 13 residues.